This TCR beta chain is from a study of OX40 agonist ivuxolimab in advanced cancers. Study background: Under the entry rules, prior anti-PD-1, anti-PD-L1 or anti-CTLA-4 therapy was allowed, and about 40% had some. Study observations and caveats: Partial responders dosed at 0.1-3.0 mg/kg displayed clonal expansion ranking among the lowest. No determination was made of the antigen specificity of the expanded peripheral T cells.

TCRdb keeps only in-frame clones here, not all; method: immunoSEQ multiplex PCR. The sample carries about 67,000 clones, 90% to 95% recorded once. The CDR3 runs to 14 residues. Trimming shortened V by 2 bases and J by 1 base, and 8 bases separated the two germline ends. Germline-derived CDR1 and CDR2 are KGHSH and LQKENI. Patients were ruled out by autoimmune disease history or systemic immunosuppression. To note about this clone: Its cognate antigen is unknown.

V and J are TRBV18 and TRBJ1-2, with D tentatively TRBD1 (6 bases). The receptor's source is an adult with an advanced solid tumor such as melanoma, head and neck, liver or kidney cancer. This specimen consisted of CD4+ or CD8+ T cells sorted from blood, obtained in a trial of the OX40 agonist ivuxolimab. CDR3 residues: CASSPRQDNYGYTF. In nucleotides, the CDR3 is TGTGCCAGCTCACCAAGACAGGATAACTATGGCTACACCTTC. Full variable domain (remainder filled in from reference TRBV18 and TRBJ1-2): NAGVMQNPRHLVRRRGQEARLRCSPMKGHSHVYWYRQLPEEGLKFMVYLQKENIIDESGMPKERFSAEFPKEGPSILRIQQVVRGDSAAYFCASSPRQDNYGYTFGSGTRLTVV.